Below, 28 T cell receptor beta chains from the same sample are listed, as sequenced in a study of blood T cell repertoires in COVID-19. Clones were read by immunoSEQ multiplex PCR, and TCRdb kept only the in-frame ones, dropping some. The table has tens of thousands of clones, about 80% seen once; the top ten hold around 30%. Sequenced input: peripheral blood. The receptor set was obtained from a human donor in a cohort sampled during active COVID-19.

The chain employs TRBV5-5 and TRBJ2-5; D gene ambiguous. The CDR3 has 14 amino acids. Germline V gene data show CDR1 as SGHKS and CDR2 as YYEKEE (reference sequence). V was clipped by 0 bases and J by 4 bases, with 10 bases between them. CDR3 nucleotides: TGTGCCAGCAGCTTGGCCCCTAGGTCAGAGACCCAGTACTTC. Protein product: CASSLAPRSETQYF. Combining the CDR3 with reference TRBV5-5 and TRBJ2-5 gives the whole variable domain DAGVTQSPTHLIKTRGQQVTLRCSPISGHKSVSWYQQVLGQGPQFIFQYYEKEERGRGNFPDRFSARQFPNYSSELNVNALLLGDSALYLCASSLAPRSETQYFGPGTRLLVL.

V is TRBV19 and J is TRBJ1-5; D uncertain. The CDR3 is made up of 17 amino acids. Germline lookup yields CDR1 LNHDA and CDR2 SQIVND (reference sequence). Trimming took 2 bases from V and 2 from J, leaving 16 bases between them. CDR3 protein: CASSITTGVMGNQPQHF. CDR3 sequence (DNA): TGTGCCAGTAGTATAACCACCGGGGTTATGGGCAATCAGCCCCAGCATTTT.

The chain joins TRBV14 to TRBJ1-2, with D unresolved. CDR1 and CDR2 (germline): SGHDN, FVKESK. There are 13 residues in the CDR3. Trimming removed 3 bases at V and 6 bases at J, with 11 bases between. The CDR3 loop is CASSHVEYDGYTF. The CDR3 nucleotides read TGTGCCAGCAGCCATGTAGAATATGATGGCTACACCTTC. The full variable domain, rest sourced from reference TRBV14 and TRBJ1-2, is EAGVTQFPSHSVIEKGQTVTLRCDPISGHDNLYWYRRVMGKEIKFLLHFVKESKQDESGMPNNRFLAERTGGTYSTLKVQPAELEDSGVYFCASSHVEYDGYTFGSGTRLTVV.

The chain employs TRBV5-4 and TRBJ1-2; no reliable D call. Trimming removed 1 base from V and 4 bases from J, with 8 bases in between. This CDR3 has 13 residues. CDR1 and CDR2 from the germline V gene are SGHNT and YYREEE (reference sequence). The CDR3 protein is CASSLSGLYGYTF. As DNA, the CDR3 is TGTGCCAGCAGCTTGAGTGGGCTCTATGGCTACACCTTC.

The rearrangement joins TRBV19 to TRBJ2-2; D is ambiguous. V was shortened by 4 bases and J by 11 bases, with 8 bases between the two germline ends. Germline V gene data show CDR1 as LNHDA and CDR2 as SQIVND (reference sequence). CDR3 length: 11 amino acids. The CDR3 DNA sequence: TGTGCCAGTAGTACTTATTTCGAGCTGTTTTTT. Amino acid sequence: CASSTYFELFF.

The rearrangement links TRBV11-1 to TRBJ2-5; TRBD2 matches at 12 bases. The CDR3 is 16 residues long. CDR1 is SGHAT and CDR2 is FQDESV in the germline V gene (reference sequence). V lost 5 bases and J lost 4; bases outside the gene matches: 8. The CDR3 DNA reads TGTGCCAGCAGCCCCCGGCTAGCGGGGGGGATAGAGACCCAGTACTTC. It is translated as CASSPRLAGGIETQYF. Using reference TRBV11-1 and TRBJ2-5 for the parts outside the CDR3, the full variable domain is EAEVAQSPRYKITEKSQAVAFWCDPISGHATLYWYRQILGQGPELLVQFQDESVVDDSQLPKDRFSAERLKGVDSTLKIQPAELGDSAMYLCASSPRLAGGIETQYFGPGTRLLVL.

V is TRBV11-2 and J is TRBJ2-2, with 7 bases lining up with TRBD1. Germline V gene lookup returns CDR1 SGHAT and CDR2 FQNNGV. The ends lost 5 bases at V and 7 bases at J; junction bases unmatched: 10. The length of the CDR3 is 15 residues. The CDR3, as DNA: TGTGCCAGCAGCGCTTGGGACAGAACATTCGGGGAGCTGTTTTTT. Protein: CASSAWDRTFGELFF.

J is TRBJ2-7 and V is TRBV19; 11 bases agree with TRBD2. Germline V CDR1 and CDR2: LNHDA, SQIVND (reference sequence). CDR3 length equals 14 residues. V dropped 6 bases and J dropped 9; count of bases not matched to a gene: 10. In nucleotides, the CDR3 is TGTGCCAGTAGCCCCCAACTAGCGGGAGTTTGGCAGTACTTC. Translated, it gives CASSPQLAGVWQYF.

The chain employs TRBV24-1 and TRBJ2-1; 10 positions agree with TRBD1. The CDR3 totals 16 residues. Trimming at V came to 7 bases and at J to 6 bases, leaving 11 bases not matched to a gene. Germline CDR1 reads KGHDR; CDR2 reads SFDVKD. CDR3 bases: TGTGCCACCAGCCTTGGGGGACAGGGGAAAGGCAATGAGCAGTTCTTC. Encoded protein: CATSLGGQGKGNEQFF.

This chain joins TRBV5-1 and TRBJ2-6; D gene uncertain. The CDR3 contains 17 residues. Per germline, CDR1 SGHRS and CDR2 YFSETQ. V dropped 0 bases and J dropped 2 bases, with 12 bases sitting between them. The CDR3 DNA is TGCGCCAGCAGCTTGGGAGGCACGGCCCCTGGGGCCAACGTCCTGACTTTC. Its translation: CASSLGGTAPGANVLTF.

CDR3 amino acids: CASSQLTGLYQETQYF. The DNA of the CDR3 is TGCGCCAGCAGCCAACTAACAGGCCTGTACCAAGAGACCCAGTACTTC. The chain is built from TRBV4-1 and TRBJ2-5; a possible D gene is TRBD1 (5 bases). The CDR3 runs 16 residues. Looked up from germline, CDR1 is MGHRA and CDR2 is YSYEKL. V was pared by 2 bases and J by 0 bases, with 13 bases between.

This sequence joins TRBV5-4 and TRBJ2-7; TRBD1 agrees at 7 bases. Germline V gene sequence: CDR1 SGHNT, CDR2 YYREEE (reference sequence). This CDR3 is 12 amino acids long. V shed 5 bases and J 6 bases; nucleotides not matched to a gene: 5. This CDR3 reads CASSYTGAEQYF. CDR3 bases: TGTGCCAGCAGTTATACAGGGGCCGAGCAGTACTTC.

This chain joins TRBV3-1 (or the pseudogene TRBV3-2) and TRBJ2-7; 7 bases agree with TRBD1. The V and J ends lost 1 base and 0 bases, in that order; junction bases with no gene match: 3. Germline lookup yields CDR1 LGHDT and CDR2 YNNKEL (reference sequence). The CDR3 loop spans 15 amino acids. The CDR3 loop reads CASSQAPGGSYEQYF. In DNA form, the CDR3 reads TGTGCCAGCAGCCAAGCACCAGGGGGCTCCTACGAGCAGTACTTC.

CDR3 bases: TGTGCCTGGAGTGTACAGACCAATCAGCCCCAGCATTTT. It yields the protein CAWSVQTNQPQHF. The J gene is TRBJ1-5, the V gene TRBV30; no reliable D call. Germline assignment: CDR1 GTSNPN and CDR2 SVGIG (reference sequence). V was shortened by 0 bases and J by 3 bases, with 6 bases between the two germline ends. The CDR3 contains 13 residues.

V and J are TRBV19 and TRBJ2-2; TRBD1 matches 11 bases. V dropped 2 bases and J dropped 4; count of bases not matched to a gene: 6. Germline assignment: CDR1 LNHDA and CDR2 SQIVND (reference sequence). The CDR3 has 17 amino acids. CDR3 region: CASSIPWDRGVTGELFF. The CDR3 DNA reads TGTGCCAGTAGTATACCCTGGGACAGGGGGGTCACCGGGGAGCTGTTTTTT. Full variable domain (missing parts from reference TRBV19 and TRBJ2-2): DGGITQSPKYLFRKEGQNVTLSCEQNLNHDAMYWYRQDPGQGLRLIYYSQIVNDFQKGDIAEGYSVSREKKESFPLTVTSAQKNPTAFYLCASSIPWDRGVTGELFFGEGSRLTVL.

The V gene is TRBV7-2, the J gene TRBJ1-1; tentative D call: TRBD1 (6 bases). V shed 1 base and J shed 5 bases, with 11 bases lying between them. CDR3 length: 14 amino acids. Germline V lookup: CDR1 SGHTA, CDR2 FQGNSA. CDR3: CASSLDRVRTEAFF. The CDR3 region has the DNA TGTGCCAGCAGCTTAGACAGGGTCCGGACTGAAGCTTTCTTT.

The chain combines TRBV4-3 with TRBJ2-1; 7 positions match TRBD1. The V segment lost 0 bases and the J segment 4 bases; nucleotides outside the gene matches: 3. CDR1 is LGHNA and CDR2 is YSLEER in the germline V gene. The CDR3 consists of 15 residues. The CDR3 DNA sequence: TGCGCCAGCAGCCAAGACGGACAGGAATACAATGAGCAGTTCTTC. Protein product: CASSQDGQEYNEQFF.

This clone was seen a handful of times. The chain employs TRBV14 and TRBJ1-6; 7 bases align to TRBD1. Germline V gene sequence: CDR1 SGHDN, CDR2 FVKESK. The CDR3 is 13 residues long. V dropped 5 bases and J dropped 8; count of bases not matched to a gene: 3. The CDR3 region is CASSTQGYSPLHF. CDR3 sequence (DNA): TGTGCCAGCAGCACACAGGGGTATTCACCCCTCCACTTT.

The chain employs TRBV13 and TRBJ2-7; 7 bases map to TRBD1. Trimming took 1 base from V and 7 from J; bases not matched to a gene: 10. The germline gives CDR1 PRHDT, CDR2 FYEKMQ (reference sequence). The CDR3 length is 15 residues. The CDR3 DNA follows: TGTGCCAGCAGCTTAGCGTCGGGCCCCAGGGGGGAGCAGTACTTC. Amino acids: CASSLASGPRGEQYF.

The rearrangement uses TRBV2 and TRBJ1-1, with TRBD1 matching over 7 bases. Germline trimming cut 11 bases from V and 6 bases from J; bases unmatched to any gene: 9. The CDR3 spans 12 residues. Germline-derived CDR1 and CDR2 are SNHLY and FYNNEI. DNA of the CDR3: TGTGCCGGAACACAGGGGAAGCCTGAAGCTTTCTTT. It translates to CAGTQGKPEAFF.

In this sample, this clone turned up a few times. The gene calls are TRBV27 and TRBJ1-5, with 8 nucleotides matching TRBD1. The ends lost 7 bases at V and 4 bases at J; junction bases unmatched: 6. From germline, CDR1 is MNHEY and CDR2 SMNVEV (reference sequence). The CDR3 covers 14 residues. This CDR3 is CASKGTGRNQPQHF. The DNA of the CDR3 is TGTGCCAGCAAGGGGACAGGAAGAAATCAGCCCCAGCATTTT.

This chain joins TRBV5-1 and TRBJ2-7; perhaps TRBD1 as D (8 bases). V dropped 4 bases and J dropped 9 bases, with 23 bases sitting between them. This CDR3 is built from 15 residues. Germline V gives CDR1 SGHRS, CDR2 YFSETQ. CDR3 in amino acids: CASSARQGRAGAQYF. The CDR3 bases are TGCGCCAGCAGCGCCCGACAGGGGAGGGCGGGAGCGCAGTACTTC.

The rearrangement joins TRBV24-1 to TRBJ2-2, with D tentatively TRBD2 (7 bases). Trimming stripped 7 bases from V and 6 bases from J, with 17 bases between. The CDR3 totals 15 residues. Germline CDR1 KGHDR, CDR2 SFDVKD. CDR3 nucleotide sequence: TGTGCCACCAGAAAGGGGGGGGAACCCGCCGGGGAGCTGTTTTTT. This gives the protein CATRKGGEPAGELFF.

V is TRBV12-5 and J is TRBJ1-1; tentatively, D is TRBD1 (5 bases). The germline V gene has CDR1 LGHNT and CDR2 FRNRAP. V lost 6 bases and J 4 bases, leaving 9 bases between the germline ends. CDR3 length: 12 residues. CDR3 DNA: TGTGCTAGTGGGGGGGGGAGCACTGAAGCTTTCTTT. Amino acids: CASGGGSTEAFF.

DNA of the CDR3: TGCGCCAGCAGCTTGACTACAGGGGGCGTGGAGCAGTACTTC. It is translated as CASSLTTGGVEQYF. This rearrangement joins TRBV5-1 to TRBJ2-7; 9 bases align to TRBD1. The CDR3 is 14 residues long. Germline V gene data show CDR1 as SGHRS and CDR2 as YFSETQ. Trimming cost V 1 base and J 7 bases; bases outside gene matches: 6.

The chain couples TRBV4-2 to TRBJ2-7, with TRBD2 matching over 12 bases. The CDR3 loop spans 16 amino acids. V trimming: 3 bases; J trimming: 4 bases; junction bases outside the gene matches: 7. CDR1 is LGHNA, CDR2 YNFKEQ, per germline. Here the CDR3 reads CASSQALAGGPYEQYF. The CDR3 DNA is TGTGCCAGCAGCCAGGCCCTAGCGGGAGGGCCTTACGAGCAGTACTTC.

V gene TRBV30 combines with J gene TRBJ1-4; weak D call: TRBD1 (5 bases). Trimming removed 6 bases at V and 15 bases at J, with 14 bases between. The germline V gene encodes CDR1 GTSNPN and CDR2 SVGIG (reference sequence). The CDR3 contains 10 residues. CDR3 sequence: CACLPGGVFF. DNA of the CDR3: TGTGCCTGCCTACCGGGGGGAGTGTTTTTT. The full variable domain, its missing parts supplied by reference TRBV30 and TRBJ1-4, is SQTIHQWPATLVQPVGSPLSLECTVEGTSNPNLYWYRQAAGRGLQLLFYSVGIGQISSEVPQNLSASRPQDRQFILSSKKLLLSDSGFYLCACLPGGVFFGSGTQLSVL.

This rearrangement joins TRBV5-1 to TRBJ2-1; a weak D match, TRBD2 (5 bases). The CDR3 runs 13 residues. Germline V gives CDR1 SGHRS, CDR2 YFSETQ. V was pared by 5 bases and J by 7 bases, with 13 bases between. The CDR3 nucleotides are TGCGCCAGCAGTGAGACTACCAAAAATGAGCAGTTCTTC. Protein sequence: CASSETTKNEQFF.